The present entry profiles one T cell receptor beta chain with its context. The source of the sample is a study of T cell changes during pregnancy in multiple sclerosis. The CDR3 consists of 15 residues. V lost 5 bases to trimming and J lost 5 bases; unmatched junction nucleotides: 6. The germline V gene encodes CDR1 PRHDT and CDR2 FYEKMQ (reference sequence). Sequencing was performed with immunoSEQ multiplex PCR; in TCRdb, only in-frame clones are kept and a portion is missing. The sample carries tens of thousands of clones, more than 75% recorded once. The chain joins TRBV13 to TRBJ2-2; 9 positions match TRBD2. The TCR was taken from a female donor with multiple sclerosis, enrolled in a pregnancy study. Sample: CD8+ T cells from peripheral blood mononuclear cells, taken before pregnancy. CDR3 DNA sequence: TGTGCCAGCAGCGGTAGCGGGAGAGGTACCGGGGAGCTGTTTTTT. It specifies CASSGSGRGTGELFF.